This is a list of T cell receptor beta chains from one sample in a study of a mutant IDH1 vaccine in newly diagnosed glioma. Antigen specificity for these receptors is unknown. Clones were read by immunoSEQ multiplex PCR, and TCRdb kept only the in-frame ones, dropping some. The sample yields around 50,000 clones, around 89% seen once. Sequenced here: PBMCs, sampled from a glioma patient whose treatment included an IDH1 peptide vaccine. Receptors were obtained from a woman aged 40 to 49 with glioma. Each CDR3 is given with its conserved first and last residue. The D gene is left open where the match is weak. For some rows the clone size is stated as once, few or many, or as a class when expanded; others skip it.

j_call | d_call | v_call | clone_size | cdr3_nt | cdr3_aa
TRBJ2-7 | . | TRBV5-1 | . | TGCGCCAGCAGACTCGGGGCGTTTCTCTCCTACGAGCAGTACTTC | CASRLGAFLSYEQYF
TRBJ2-1 | . | TRBV2 | . | TGTGCCAGCAGTGGGGTGCTTTACAATGAGCAGTTCTTC | CASSGVLYNEQFF
TRBJ2-7 | TRBD1 | TRBV5-1 | . | TGCGCCAGCAGCTGGGGGACAGGACCATCCTACGAGCAGTACTTC | CASSWGTGPSYEQYF
TRBJ2-3 | . | TRBV25-1 | . | TGTGCCAGCAGTGAATCCGGAGATACGCAGTATTTT | CASSESGDTQYF
TRBJ2-3 | . | TRBV2 | . | TGTGCCAGCAGTGATAATAACAGGGAGGGGGATACGCAGTATTTT | CASSDNNREGDTQYF
TRBJ1-5 | . | TRBV4-2 | few | TGTGCCAGCAGCCAAGGGGGAGTGATGAATCAGCCCCAGCATTTT | CASSQGGVMNQPQHF
TRBJ1-1 | . | TRBV6-5 | few | TGTGCCAGCAGTTACGAGGGTTACACTGAAGCTTTCTTT | CASSYEGYTEAFF
TRBJ2-1 | . | TRBV7-8 | . | TGTGCCAGCAGTTTCAGCTTGCGTTTATCCTACAATGAGCAGTTCTTC | CASSFSLRLSYNEQFF
TRBJ1-6 | TRBD1 | TRBV7-2 | . | TGTGCCAGCAGCGCCCCCGGGACAGGGTTTTCACCCCTCCACTTT | CASSAPGTGFSPLHF
TRBJ1-4 | TRBD1 | TRBV7-2 | . | TGTGCCAGCAGCCAAACCGGGACAGGGAGTGAAAAACTGTTTTTT | CASSQTGTGSEKLFF
TRBJ2-1 | . | TRBV4-1 | . | TGCGCCAGCAGCCAAGAATTACACTACAATGAGCAGTTCTTC | CASSQELHYNEQFF
TRBJ1-1 | . | TRBV6-5 | . | TGTGCCAGCAGCCAAGGGGGGGTGAGTACTGAAGCTTTCTTT | CASSQGGVSTEAFF
TRBJ2-2 | TRBD2 | TRBV6-6 | . | TGTGCCAGCAGTTACCTACTAGCGGGGAACACCGGGGAGCTGTTTTTT | CASSYLLAGNTGELFF
TRBJ2-7 | . | TRBV28 | . | TGTGCCAGCAGTTCGACGGACCGGCAACAGTACTTC | CASSSTDRQQYF
TRBJ2-7 | TRBD1 | TRBV6-1 | . | TGTGCCAGTGAGACCGGGACAGAACTCTACGAGCAGTACTTC | CASETGTELYEQYF
TRBJ2-5 | TRBD1 | TRBV5-1 | . | TGCGCCAGCAGCTTGACAGGGGGCCGGGAGACCCAGTACTTC | CASSLTGGRETQYF
TRBJ2-7 | . | TRBV11-2 | . | TGTCACCTGGGGGTCGAGTCCTACGAGCAGTACTTC | CHLGVESYEQYF
TRBJ2-7 | . | TRBV5-1 | . | TGCGCCAGCAGCTTGGCTAGTGAAACCTACGAGCAGTACTTC | CASSLASETYEQYF
TRBJ2-5 | TRBD1 | TRBV9 | . | TGTGCCAGCAGCCCGGCCGGACAGGGGAAAGAGACCCAGTACTTC | CASSPAGQGKETQYF
TRBJ2-3 | TRBD2 | TRBV7-9 | few | TGTGCCAGCAGCTTTGCGGGGGGGCGCGCAGATACGCAGTATTTT | CASSFAGGRADTQYF
TRBJ2-1 | . | TRBV5-1 | . | TGCGCCAGCAGCTTGAGAGATTCGTGGTACAATGAGCAGTTCTTC | CASSLRDSWYNEQFF
TRBJ2-7 | . | TRBV7-9 | . | TGTGCCAGCAGTTCGGGGCGGAGCTCCTACGAGCAGTACTTC | CASSSGRSSYEQYF
TRBJ2-7 | . | TRBV28 | . | TGTGCCAGCAGTCCATGGACGGTTTCAGCCTACGAGCAGTACTTC | CASSPWTVSAYEQYF
TRBJ2-7 | TRBD2 | TRBV7-2 | . | TGTGCCAGCAGCTGGACTAGCGGGACCTCCTACGAGCAGTACTTC | CASSWTSGTSYEQYF
TRBJ2-2 | TRBD2 | TRBV6-6 | . | TGTGCCAGCAGTACTACTAGCGGGAGCACCGGGGAGCTGTTTTTT | CASSTTSGSTGELFF
TRBJ2-7 | . | TRBV10-3 | . | TGTGCCATCAGTTCATCTTACGAGCAGTACTTC | CAISSSYEQYF
TRBJ2-5 | . | TRBV2 | . | TGTGCCAGCATGCCCAGGCAAGAGACCCAGTACTTC | CASMPRQETQYF
TRBJ1-1 | TRBD1 | TRBV4-1 | . | TGCGCCAGCAGCCAGCCGGACAGGGGGATGGAAGCTTTCTTT | CASSQPDRGMEAFF
TRBJ1-1 | . | TRBV4-1 | once | TGCGCCAGCAGCCAAGTCCAGGTAAGCCCTGAAGCTTTCTTT | CASSQVQVSPEAFF
TRBJ2-3 | TRBD2 | TRBV7-6 | . | TGTGCCAGCAACCCCTTAGCGGGAGGGATGCAGTATTTT | CASNPLAGGMQYF
TRBJ1-1 | . | TRBV6-5 | few | TGTGCCAGCAGTTACGTTTGGTCGCGGAGGAACACTGAAGCTTTCTTT | CASSYVWSRRNTEAFF
TRBJ2-2 | . | TRBV27 | . | TGTGCCAGCAGTTTATCAGGGGTCGAAGCGCGCGTCGGGGAGCTGTTTTTT | CASSLSGVEARVGELFF
TRBJ1-3 | TRBD1 | TRBV9 | . | TGTGCCAGCAGCTCAGGGGGCTCTGGAAACACCATATATTTT | CASSSGGSGNTIYF
TRBJ1-2 | . | TRBV30 | . | TGTGCCTGGAGGGCGGGGGCCAGAACGGGCGGCTACACCTTC | CAWRAGARTGGYTF
TRBJ2-1 | . | TRBV7-2 | . | TGTGCCAGCAGCCAGAGGGGGGATGAGCAGTTCTTC | CASSQRGDEQFF
TRBJ2-1 | TRBD1 | TRBV29-1 | . | TGCAGCGTTGAAGGCGGGACAGGGGGCCTCAATGAGCAGTTCTTC | CSVEGGTGGLNEQFF
TRBJ2-2 | . | TRBV2 | . | TGTGCCGGCGTGGGCCAGTCCTCGAACACCGGGGAGCTGTTTTTT | CAGVGQSSNTGELFF
TRBJ1-2 | . | TRBV28 | . | TGTGCCAGCAGTTCTCCTTCTGGGGGCCACGGATATGGCTACACCTTC | CASSSPSGGHGYGYTF
TRBJ2-7 | TRBD2 | TRBV14 | once | TGTGCCAGCAGCCTCGGACTAGCGGGAGAGCAGTACTTC | CASSLGLAGEQYF
TRBJ1-1 | . | TRBV15 | . | TGTGCCACCAGCAGAGCGGGGCCGCGCCGGGGCCCTCTGGACACTGAAGCTTTCTTT | CATSRAGPRRGPLDTEAFF
TRBJ2-1 | . | TRBV9 | once | TGTGCCAGCAGCGTGGGAGTGAACAATGAGCAGTTCTTC | CASSVGVNNEQFF
TRBJ2-1 | TRBD1 | TRBV14 | . | TGTGCCAGCAGCCAATACACCGGGACAGGGTTCAATGAGCAGTTCTTC | CASSQYTGTGFNEQFF
TRBJ1-1 | TRBD1 | TRBV19 | . | TGTGCCAGTTTGGACAGGGGGGGATTCATGAACACTGAAGCTTTCTTT | CASLDRGGFMNTEAFF
TRBJ1-6 | . | TRBV5-1 | . | TGCGCCAGCAGCTTGGCGGGCAGGGAAGGTAGTTCACCCCTCCACTTT | CASSLAGREGSSPLHF
TRBJ1-5 | TRBD1 | TRBV19 | . | TGTGCCAGTAGTAAACCGGGACAGGGTGGTCAGCCCCAGCATTTT | CASSKPGQGGQPQHF
TRBJ2-7 | TRBD2 | TRBV9 | . | TGTGCCAGCAGCAAAGGGACTAGCGGGAGCCCCTACGAGCAGTACTTC | CASSKGTSGSPYEQYF